A selection of T cell receptor beta chains follows, all from one sample in a study of blood T cell repertoires in COVID-19. The repertoire was sequenced with immunoSEQ multiplex PCR; TCRdb's copy has only in-frame clones and lacks some. The sample yields over 80,000 clones, about four fifths seen once. Material: peripheral blood. These receptors were collected from a woman older than 75 with active or convalescent COVID-19. Each CDR3 is given with its conserved first and last residue. The order of the fields is clone size, V gene, J gene, D gene, CDR3 protein, CDR3 DNA. D genes are given only for firm matches. The listing skips clone size in some rows; elsewhere it reads once, few, many or a size class.

>.|TRBV7-3|TRBJ2-7|.
CASSWGDYEQYF
TGTGCCAGCAGCTGGGGGGACTACGAGCAGTACTTC
>.|TRBV6-6|TRBJ1-3|.
CASSYTRQVGGNTIYF
TGTGCCAGCAGTTACACCCGACAGGTGGGGGGAAACACCATATATTTT
>.|TRBV11-2|TRBJ2-1|TRBD1
CASSSGGQGYNEQFF
TGTGCCAGCAGCTCGGGGGGACAGGGTTACAATGAGCAGTTCTTC
>.|TRBV24-1|TRBJ2-5|TRBD2
CATSDSSGSGETQYF
TGTGCCACCAGTGATAGTAGCGGGAGCGGGGAGACCCAGTACTTC
>.|TRBV6-2/TRBV6-3|TRBJ2-7|.
CASSSWGGGSNNEQYF
TGTGCCAGCAGTTCCTGGGGTGGTGGGAGTAACAACGAGCAGTACTTC
>few|TRBV28|TRBJ2-1|TRBD2
CASSSGLVGEQFF
TGTGCCAGCAGTTCGGGACTAGTCGGTGAGCAGTTCTTC
>.|TRBV30|TRBJ2-5|TRBD2
CAWSAQTGTSGSGTGPLQETQYF
TGTGCCTGGAGTGCCCAAACCGGGACTAGCGGGTCCGGGACGGGTCCCCTTCAAGAGACCCAGTACTTC
>.|TRBV30|TRBJ1-3|TRBD1
CAWNRGTGGNTIYF
TGTGCCTGGAATAGAGGGACAGGGGGAAACACCATATATTTT
>.|TRBV4-1|TRBJ2-3|TRBD2
CASSQDRFSGGSSTDTQYF
TGCGCCAGCAGCCAAGACAGATTTTCGGGGGGTTCTAGCACAGATACGCAGTATTTT
>few|TRBV9|TRBJ2-1|TRBD2
CASSRGDGNEQFF
TGTGCCAGCAGCCGGGGGGATGGGAATGAGCAGTTCTTC
>.|TRBV11-2|TRBJ2-2|.
CASSHRPGGALAGELFF
TGTGCCAGCAGCCACCGACCGGGCGGGGCGTTGGCCGGGGAGCTGTTTTTT
>.|TRBV19|TRBJ2-2|TRBD2
CASLLAASGTGELFF
TGTGCCAGTCTTTTAGCGGCTAGCGGAACCGGGGAGCTGTTTTTT
>.|TRBV7-6|TRBJ1-3|.
CASSLGGGPPGNTIYF
TGTGCCAGCAGCTTAGGCGGGGGGCCCCCTGGAAACACCATATATTTT
>once|TRBV2|TRBJ1-1|TRBD1
CASSLASDRGAFF
TGTGCCAGCAGTCTGGCCTCAGACAGGGGAGCTTTCTTT
>.|TRBV6-5|TRBJ1-1|TRBD1
CASVPGQGFGAEAFF
TGTGCCAGCGTCCCGGGACAGGGTTTCGGCGCTGAAGCTTTCTTT
>.|TRBV5-1|TRBJ2-3|TRBD1
CASSPWDRGGTDTQYF
TGCGCCAGCAGCCCCTGGGACAGGGGAGGCACAGATACGCAGTATTTT
>.|TRBV11-2|TRBJ1-4|TRBD1
CASSNYRGLGEKLFF
TGTGCCAGCAGCAACTACAGGGGGCTCGGTGAAAAACTGTTTTTT
>few|TRBV11-2|TRBJ2-4|TRBD1
CASSLVGQDAKNIQYF
TGTGCCAGCAGCTTAGTGGGACAGGATGCCAAAAACATTCAGTACTTC
>.|TRBV5-8|TRBJ1-2|.
CASSTAGGRGYTF
TGTGCCAGCAGCACCGCTGGGGGCCGTGGCTACACCTTC
>.|TRBV4-3|TRBJ1-2|.
CASSLGEAGGGYTF
TGCGCCAGCAGCTTAGGGGAGGCCGGGGGGGGCTACACCTTC
>.|TRBV14|TRBJ2-3|.
CASSHAGGMDTQYF
TGTGCCAGCAGCCACGCGGGCGGAATGGATACGCAGTATTTT
>.|TRBV24-1|TRBJ2-1|.
CATSDLANEQFF
TGTGCCACCAGTGATTTGGCGAATGAGCAGTTCTTC
>.|TRBV6-2/TRBV6-3|TRBJ2-1|TRBD2
CASSPGLAGGTRFF
TGTGCCAGCAGTCCCGGACTAGCGGGAGGTACCCGGTTCTTC
>few|TRBV7-9|TRBJ2-3|TRBD2
CASSLAGGTSEAGVDTQYF
TGTGCCAGCAGCTTAGCAGGAGGGACTAGCGAGGCTGGGGTAGATACGCAGTATTTT
>.|TRBV27|TRBJ1-1|TRBD1
CASSEDRGRSEAFF
TGTGCCAGCAGCGAGGACAGGGGGCGAAGTGAAGCTTTCTTT
>few|TRBV29-1|TRBJ1-1|TRBD1
CSVLGQGSSANTEAFF
TGCAGCGTCCTTGGACAGGGAAGTTCCGCGAACACTGAAGCTTTCTTT
>.|TRBV9|TRBJ2-2|TRBD2
CASSVGGLATGELFF
TGTGCCAGCAGCGTAGGGGGACTAGCAACCGGGGAGCTGTTTTTT
>many|TRBV18|TRBJ2-3|TRBD2
CASSPSSGSGDTQYF
TGTGCCAGCTCACCATCCAGCGGGAGTGGAGATACGCAGTATTTT
>.|TRBV4-2|TRBJ2-7|.
CASSQVVPVSSYEQYF
TGTGCCAGCAGCCAAGTGGTTCCAGTTTCATCCTACGAGCAGTACTTC
>.|TRBV9|TRBJ1-2|TRBD1
CASSVARDSHYGYTF
TGTGCCAGCAGCGTAGCCCGGGACAGCCACTATGGCTACACCTTC
>.|TRBV19|TRBJ2-5|TRBD2
CASRLAGSETQYF
TGTGCCAGTAGACTAGCGGGATCCGAGACCCAGTACTTC
>.|TRBV2|TRBJ1-5|.
CASSEDQRQPQHF
TGTGCCAGCAGTGAAGACCAGAGGCAGCCCCAGCATTTT
>once|TRBV7-2|TRBJ1-1|.
CASTPGVSSTEAFF
TGTGCCAGCACACCAGGGGTTTCCAGCACTGAAGCTTTCTTT
>.|TRBV7-2|TRBJ1-2|.
CASSFRQVTYGYTF
TGTGCCAGCAGCTTTCGACAGGTTACATATGGCTACACCTTC
>.|TRBV9|TRBJ1-2|.
CASSADGTYGYTF
TGTGCCAGCAGCGCGGACGGGACTTATGGCTACACCTTC
>.|TRBV7-2|TRBJ2-3|TRBD2
CASSSGLAGGSDTQYF
TGTGCCAGCAGCTCAGGACTAGCGGGAGGTTCAGATACGCAGTATTTT
>.|TRBV28|TRBJ2-4|.
CASSPSHIQYF
TGTGCCAGCAGTCCCTCCCACATTCAGTACTTC
>many|TRBV10-3|TRBJ2-2|TRBD1
CAIGDRGLSTGELFF
TGTGCCATCGGGGACAGGGGTTTGAGCACCGGGGAGCTGTTTTTT
>once|TRBV11-3|TRBJ2-1|TRBD2
CASSLGGTSGGEQFF
TGTGCCAGCAGCTTAGGAGGGACTAGCGGGGGGGAGCAGTTCTTC
>.|TRBV5-1|TRBJ2-3|TRBD2
CASSPLAGEEDTQYF
TGCGCCAGCAGCCCCTTAGCGGGAGAGGAGGATACGCAGTATTTT
>.|TRBV9|TRBJ2-1|.
CASSRAGSRNEQFF
TGTGCCAGCAGCCGTGCCGGGAGCAGGAATGAGCAGTTCTTC
>few|TRBV7-3|TRBJ2-2|.
CASSYTNTGELFF
TGTGCCAGCAGCTACACGAACACCGGGGAGCTGTTTTTT
>.|TRBV7-7|TRBJ2-2|TRBD2
CASSPWGGSGELFF
TGTGCTAGCAGCCCGTGGGGGGGGTCCGGGGAGCTGTTTTTT
>.|TRBV2|TRBJ2-2|.
CASRKSPRGSTGELFF
TGTGCCAGCAGGAAGTCCCCCAGGGGCTCCACCGGGGAGCTGTTTTTT
>.|TRBV6-5|TRBJ2-7|TRBD2
CASIILAGGNHEQYF
TGTGCCAGCATTATCTTAGCGGGAGGGAATCACGAGCAGTACTTC
>.|TRBV27|TRBJ2-7|TRBD2
CASRPGLAGNYEQYF
TGTGCCAGCAGACCCGGACTAGCGGGTAACTACGAGCAGTACTTC
>.|TRBV20-1|TRBJ2-7|TRBD2
CSASGTSVSYEQYF
TGCAGTGCTAGTGGAACTAGCGTCAGCTACGAGCAGTACTTC